This T cell receptor (beta chain) comes out of a study of blood T cell repertoires in COVID-19. Across the whole study: COVID-19 samples from acute and convalescent phases originated in the United States, Italy and Spain. T cells, B-cell-depleted T cells, or PBMCs supplied cDNA or gDNA.

Methods used by the authors: Amplification with reference gene primers provided the estimates of nucleated cell counts. Method: immunoSEQ multiplex PCR; TCRdb's copy keeps in-frame clones and lacks some. V and J calls and clone size are as listed in that table; D and trimming were resolved from the DNA. Of some 120,000 clones in the sample, less than 90% are singletons; the top ten hold roughly 1.9%. This TCR was sampled from a man aged 65-85 years with acute or convalescent COVID-19. Specimen: peripheral blood.

The CDR3 nucleotides are TGCGCCAGCAGTGCCACGGTCCCTGGCGAGCAGTACTTC. Protein sequence: CASSATVPGEQYF. V and J are TRBV10-1 and TRBJ2-7; D remains unclear. Germline V gene data show CDR1 as WNHNN and CDR2 as SYGVQD (reference sequence). V gave up 4 bases and J gave up 6 bases, with 13 bases separating them. This CDR3 region has 13 residues.